This T cell receptor (beta chain) was captured by sequencing in a study of control samples from healthy donors and cancer patients. Repertoires were generated with immunoSEQ multiplex PCR, while TCRdb's copy carries only in-frame clones and drops some. The table lists roughly 20,000 clones, roughly 85% of them singletons. Trimming removed 5 bases from V and 4 bases from J; junction bases left unmatched: 10. Germline CDR1 reads SGHTA; CDR2 reads FQGNSA. CDR3 length: 16 amino acids. This clone was observed a single time. The sequenced sample consisted of PBMCs. The chain links TRBV7-2 to TRBJ1-2; 10 bases map to TRBD1. The clonotype originates from a man at least 80 years old with head and neck cancer. The chain's CDR3 is CASSIAPGQGPYGYTF. The CDR3 DNA is TGTGCCAGCAGCATCGCACCGGGACAGGGGCCCTATGGCTACACCTTC.